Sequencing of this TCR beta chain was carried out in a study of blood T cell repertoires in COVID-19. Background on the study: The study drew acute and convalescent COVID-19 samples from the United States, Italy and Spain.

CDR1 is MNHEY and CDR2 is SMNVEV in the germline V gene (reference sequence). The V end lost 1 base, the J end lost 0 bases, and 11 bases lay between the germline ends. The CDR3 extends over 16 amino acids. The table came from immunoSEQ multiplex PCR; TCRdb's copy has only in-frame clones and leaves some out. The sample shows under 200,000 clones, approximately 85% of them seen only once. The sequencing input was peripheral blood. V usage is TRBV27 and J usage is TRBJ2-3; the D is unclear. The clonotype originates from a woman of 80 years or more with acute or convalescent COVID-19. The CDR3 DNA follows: TGTGCCAGCAGTTTATTTGTGCAGACTAGCACAGATACGCAGTATTTT. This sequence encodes CASSLFVQTSTDTQYF.